A selection of T cell receptor beta chains follows, all from one sample in a study of blood T cell repertoires in COVID-19. Some clones are missing from TCRdb's copy, which holds only in-frame ones; the method was immunoSEQ multiplex PCR. The sample yields about 160,000 clones, around 92% seen once. The sample consisted of peripheral blood. All receptors come from a man aged 25-45 years with COVID-19, enrolled during active disease. CDR3s include the opening cysteine and the closing phenylalanine or tryptophan. D genes are given only for firm matches. For some rows the clone size is stated as once, few or many, or as a class when expanded; others skip it.

j_call d_call v_call clone_size cdr3_nt cdr3_aa
TRBJ1-4 TRBD1 TRBV7-8 . TGTGCCAGCAGCTCCCACCGAAAGACAGGGACTAATGAAAAACTGTTTTTT CASSSHRKTGTNEKLFF
TRBJ1-2 . TRBV28 . TGTGCCAGCACCAAAGGGAGGGGGAGGGACTATGGCTACACCTTC CASTKGRGRDYGYTF
TRBJ1-5 TRBD1 TRBV18 few TGTGCCAGCTCACGAGGGACAGGGGGTTCGGAGCCCCAGCATTTT CASSRGTGGSEPQHF
TRBJ2-7 TRBD1 TRBV28 . TGTGCCAGCAGTTTAAGGGCAGGGGGTTACGAGCAGTACTTC CASSLRAGGYEQYF
TRBJ1-6 . TRBV19 few TGTGCCAGTAGTGCCAGGGTTAGGGATTCACCCCTCCACTTT CASSARVRDSPLHF
TRBJ2-1 . TRBV5-1 . TGCGCCAGCAGCCCCACGAGGGCAACCTACAATGAGCAGTTCTTC CASSPTRATYNEQFF
TRBJ1-5 . TRBV6-1 . TGTGCCAGCAGTGAATGGACGGGGCAGGGAGGCTATCAGCCCCAGCATTTT CASSEWTGQGGYQPQHF
TRBJ1-2 TRBD1 TRBV5-1 . TGCGCCAGCAGCTTGGGTCCCGGGACAGTCCTCTATGGCTACACCTTC CASSLGPGTVLYGYTF
TRBJ2-5 TRBD2 TRBV7-9 . TGTGCCAGCAGCCGGGGAGCGGGGTATCAAGAGACCCAGTACTTC CASSRGAGYQETQYF
TRBJ2-5 TRBD2 TRBV19 . TGTGCCAGTAGTAACGGGACTAGCGGGAGAAAGACCCAGTACTTC CASSNGTSGRKTQYF
TRBJ2-3 . TRBV12-5 . TGTGCTAGTGGTCGCCAAGACAGGACAGATACGCAGTATTTT CASGRQDRTDTQYF
TRBJ1-1 . TRBV11-1 . TGTGCCAGCAGCAATGCACTGTACACTGAAGCTTTCTTT CASSNALYTEAFF
TRBJ2-3 TRBD2 TRBV9 . TGTGCCAGCAGCTTTTCGACTAGCGGGAGGGATACGCAGTATTTT CASSFSTSGRDTQYF
TRBJ2-5 TRBD1 TRBV10-3 . TGTGCCATCAGTGAGTCTTTGGGGGACAGGGGCGTAATACAAGAGACCCAGTACTTC CAISESLGDRGVIQETQYF
TRBJ2-3 TRBD2 TRBV5-1 . TGCGCCAGCAGCTATAGCGGGGGGACCCAGTATTTT CASSYSGGTQYF
TRBJ1-1 . TRBV27 . TGTGCCAGCAGTTTATCGGTGTCAGGGATCACTGAAGCTTTCTTT CASSLSVSGITEAFF
TRBJ2-3 TRBD2 TRBV29-1 . TGCAGCGTTGCTGGGGGGGACCGAACCACAGATACGCAGTATTTT CSVAGGDRTTDTQYF
TRBJ2-5 . TRBV12-3/TRBV12-4 . TGTGCCAGCAGTTTATTCGAGGAGACCCAGTACTTC CASSLFEETQYF
TRBJ2-3 TRBD2 TRBV19 . TGTGCCAGTAGTAAGACTAGCGTCAGCACAGATACGCAGTATTTT CASSKTSVSTDTQYF
TRBJ1-1 . TRBV19 once TGTGCCAGCTCCCGGGGGGGGAACACTGAAGCTTTCTTT CASSRGGNTEAFF
TRBJ1-5 . TRBV19 . TGTGCCACTTCTATGTGGGCAGGGGGCAATCAGCCCCAGCATTTT CATSMWAGGNQPQHF
TRBJ2-6 TRBD1 TRBV7-2 . TGTGCCAGCAGCTTCACAGGGGGCTCTGGGGCCAACGTCCTGACTTTC CASSFTGGSGANVLTF
TRBJ2-5 TRBD2 TRBV18 . TGTGCCAGCTCACCACTCGCGGGGGTAACCGGAGAGACCCAGTACTTC CASSPLAGVTGETQYF
TRBJ2-5 . TRBV18 . TGTGCCAGCTCAATCCAGGGGTCCCAAGAGACCCAGTACTTC CASSIQGSQETQYF
TRBJ2-1 TRBD2 TRBV7-2 . TGTGCCAGCAGCACCTCGCGGCTAGCGGGAGTATACGAGCAGTTCTTC CASSTSRLAGVYEQFF
TRBJ2-6 TRBD2 TRBV7-3 . TGTGCCAGCAGCTTAATGGGGGCTAGCGGGAGGGCCGAGGACTACTCTGGGGCCAACGTCCTGACTTTC CASSLMGASGRAEDYSGANVLTF
TRBJ2-2 . TRBV24-1 . TGTGCCACGTCACTAGGGGGAAGGAACACCGGGGAGCTGTTTTTT CATSLGGRNTGELFF
TRBJ2-1 . TRBV5-6 . TGTGCCAGCAGCTTGGTGACACAAAGCTCCTACAATGAGCAGTTCTTC CASSLVTQSSYNEQFF
TRBJ1-1 TRBD1 TRBV18 . TGTGCCAGCTCACCCGACAGGGTTCAAGCTTTCTTT CASSPDRVQAFF
TRBJ1-5 TRBD1 TRBV19 once TGTGCCAGTAGTAGAGGTCGGCAGGGGGGCAATCAGCCCCAGCATTTT CASSRGRQGGNQPQHF
TRBJ1-1 . TRBV9 . TGTGCCAGCAGCGAGCCCTGGGGGGAAGCAGGAAACACTGAAGCTTTCTTT CASSEPWGEAGNTEAFF
TRBJ1-1 TRBD1 TRBV14 . TGTGCCAGCAGCCTATGGACAGGGAACACTGAAGCTTTCTTT CASSLWTGNTEAFF
TRBJ2-3 TRBD2 TRBV2 . TGTGCCAGCAGCACTAGCGGGGGGGCCCCCACAGATACGCAGTATTTT CASSTSGGAPTDTQYF
TRBJ2-7 TRBD1 TRBV5-1 . TGCGCCAGCAGCCTAGTCGTCGGGACAGGATCCTACGAGCAGTACTTC CASSLVVGTGSYEQYF
TRBJ1-2 . TRBV18 . TGTGCCAGCTCACCGGGCAGAGGGTCCTATGGCTACACCTTC CASSPGRGSYGYTF
TRBJ2-7 . TRBV18 . TGTGCCAGCTCACCACGGTTAGACGAGCAGTACTTC CASSPRLDEQYF
TRBJ1-2 . TRBV30 . TGTGCCTGGAGTCATAACTATGGCTACACCTTC CAWSHNYGYTF
TRBJ1-4 . TRBV21-1 . TGTGCCAGCAGCATGACAAGGTGGGAAAAACTGTTTTTT CASSMTRWEKLFF
TRBJ1-2 . TRBV9 . TGTGCCAGCAGCCCCGGACAGCTACACTATGGCTACACCTTC CASSPGQLHYGYTF
TRBJ2-1 TRBD1 TRBV6-5 . TGTGCCGGAGGGACAGGGGCGAATGAGCAGTTCTTC CAGGTGANEQFF
TRBJ2-1 TRBD2 TRBV9 . TGTGCCAGCAGCGTAGACCTAGCGGACAATGAGCAGTTCTTC CASSVDLADNEQFF
TRBJ2-3 . TRBV9 . TGTGCCAGCAGCGTAGTAGTCACAGATACGCAGTATTTT CASSVVVTDTQYF
TRBJ1-2 . TRBV28 . TGTGCCAGCAGTTCCCTGGACATTCCCTATGGCTACACCTTC CASSSLDIPYGYTF
TRBJ2-7 TRBD1 TRBV6-2/TRBV6-3 . TGTGCCAGCAGTTACTCGGACAGGAAAAACTACGAGCAGTACTTC CASSYSDRKNYEQYF
TRBJ1-2 TRBD1 TRBV7-6 . TGTGCCAGCAGCTTAAGATCCGGGACAGCCAACTATGGCTACACCTTC CASSLRSGTANYGYTF
TRBJ1-1 TRBD1 TRBV18 . TGTGCCAGCTCATACGGGACAGGGAACACTGAAGCTTTCTTT CASSYGTGNTEAFF
TRBJ2-3 TRBD1 TRBV5-6 . TGTGCCAGCAGAAGGTCGGGACAGAACCCCGGGACGCAGTATTTT CASRRSGQNPGTQYF
TRBJ1-5 . TRBV27 . TGTGCCAGCAGTTTGTCGACTTATCAGCCCCAGCATTTT CASSLSTYQPQHF
TRBJ2-1 . TRBV7-3 . TGTGCCAGCAGCTTAACGCCCCGGAGGGGTCCGAAGAGGAATGAGCAGTTCTTC CASSLTPRRGPKRNEQFF
TRBJ2-5 TRBD1 TRBV7-2 . TGTGCCAGCAGCTCGGGACAGGTGGGGTCAAAAGAGACCCAGTACTTC CASSSGQVGSKETQYF
TRBJ1-2 TRBD1 TRBV19 . TGTGCCAGTAGTACCATCGTCGGGACAGACTATGGCTACACCTTC CASSTIVGTDYGYTF
TRBJ1-6 . TRBV9 . TGTGCCAGCAGGGGTACAGGGAATTCACCCCTCCACTTT CASRGTGNSPLHF
TRBJ2-6 TRBD2 TRBV9 once TGTGCCAGCAGCCCATCCGGGGGGGGCGCTGGGGCCAACGTCCTGACTTTC CASSPSGGGAGANVLTF
TRBJ2-4 TRBD1 TRBV20-1 . TGCAGTGCTAGTAAAGGGGCCCCGGGACAGGGATTTCGGTACTTC CSASKGAPGQGFRYF
TRBJ2-7 . TRBV30 . TGTGCCTGGAGTGTACTTTACAGAGGGTCACACCTTTCCTACGAGCAGTACTTC CAWSVLYRGSHLSYEQYF
TRBJ2-1 . TRBV3-1/TRBV3-2 . TGTGCCAGCGGCCGCCTTATCAGTGAGCAGTTCTTC CASGRLISEQFF
TRBJ1-4 . TRBV27 . TGTGCCAGCAGTCCATCGCCAGGCTGGAAACTGTTTTTT CASSPSPGWKLFF
TRBJ2-2 TRBD2 TRBV5-1 . TGCGCCAGCAGCTCCCCTTCGGGAGGGACCACCGGGGAGCTGTTTTTT CASSSPSGGTTGELFF